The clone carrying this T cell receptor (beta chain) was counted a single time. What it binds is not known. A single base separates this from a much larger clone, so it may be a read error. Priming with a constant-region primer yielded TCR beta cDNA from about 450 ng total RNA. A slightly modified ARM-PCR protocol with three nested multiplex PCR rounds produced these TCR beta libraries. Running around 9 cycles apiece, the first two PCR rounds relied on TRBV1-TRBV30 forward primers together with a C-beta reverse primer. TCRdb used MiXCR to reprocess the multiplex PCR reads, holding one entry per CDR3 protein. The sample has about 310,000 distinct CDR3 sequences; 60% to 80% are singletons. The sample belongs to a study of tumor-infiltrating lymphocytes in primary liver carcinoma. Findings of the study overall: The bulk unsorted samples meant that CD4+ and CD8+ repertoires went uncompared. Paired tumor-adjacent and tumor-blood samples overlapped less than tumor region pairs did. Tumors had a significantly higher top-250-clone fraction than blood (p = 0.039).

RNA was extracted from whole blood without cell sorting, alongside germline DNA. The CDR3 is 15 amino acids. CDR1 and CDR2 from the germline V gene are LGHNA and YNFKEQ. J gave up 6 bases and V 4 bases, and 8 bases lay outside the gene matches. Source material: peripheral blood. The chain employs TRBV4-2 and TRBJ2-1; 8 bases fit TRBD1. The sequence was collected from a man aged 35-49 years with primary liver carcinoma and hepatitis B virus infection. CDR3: CASSLGQETCNEQFF. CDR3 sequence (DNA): TGTGCCAGCAGCCTGGGACAGGAGACCTGCAATGAGCAGTTCTTC.